This T cell receptor beta chain comes out of a study of blood T cell repertoires in COVID-19. In the study's own analysis: Cell counts per sample came from amplifying reference gene primers. The data were produced by immunoSEQ multiplex PCR, yet TCRdb's version contains in-frame clones alone and is incomplete. V, J and clone size were drawn from that table, and D and trimming were deduced from the DNA. This sample yields 100,000 or so clones, of which 82% are seen a single time; approximately 10% belongs to the top ten. Germline values: CDR1 SGHNT, CDR2 YYREEE (reference sequence). V lost 4 bases, J lost 8 bases, and 14 bases stayed unmatched. The CDR3 extends over 17 amino acids.

The TCR was taken from a man between 65 and 85 years old with active or convalescent COVID-19. This chain uses TRBV5-4 with TRBJ2-1; 11 bases line up with TRBD2. The material sequenced was peripheral blood. This CDR3 reads CASSARLGSGGADEQFF. In nucleotides, the CDR3 is TGTGCCAGCAGCGCGCGACTAGGTAGCGGGGGGGCCGATGAGCAGTTCTTC. The full variable domain, with the rest looked up from reference TRBV5-4 and TRBJ2-1, is ETGVTQSPTHLIKTRGQQVTLRCSSQSGHNTVSWYQQALGQGPQFIFQYYREEENGRGNFPPRFSGLQFPNYSSELNVNALELDDSALYLCASSARLGSGGADEQFFGPGTRLTVL.